This T cell receptor beta chain was identified during a study of blood T cell repertoires in COVID-19. For the study at large: Material from acute and convalescent COVID-19 was sourced from the United States, Italy and Spain.

Profiling relied on immunoSEQ multiplex PCR, and the TCRdb table lists in-frame clones only, not all of them. The sample has around 300,000 clones; roughly 88% are singletons. Across fewer than 25 US areas, participants ranged in age from 18 to 89 years. The CDR3 is made up of 14 amino acids. V shed 7 bases, J shed 0 bases, and the junction held 5 bases outside the gene matches. Germline V gives CDR1 MNHEY, CDR2 SVGAGI. This TCR was recovered from a woman in her 30s who had recovered from COVID-19. The sample taken for sequencing was PBMCs or T cells enriched from blood (not recorded which). The chain has TRBV6-5 and TRBJ1-2, with 7 bases that match TRBD1. The CDR3 protein is CASTRDSSNYGYTF. Here the CDR3 DNA reads TGTGCCAGCACCCGGGACAGCTCTAACTATGGCTACACCTTC.